These 31 T cell receptor beta chains share one sample of origin, sequenced in a study of blood T cells in healthy people across ages. A second about 6 to 12 cycle PCR used barcoded and J-beta primers. TCRdb itself ran the 5' RACE reads through MiXCR, one entry per CDR3 protein. The sample carries some 800,000 distinct CDR3 sequences, 20% to 25% recorded once. Separately, the same data were catalogued under a study of T cells of mothers and their children.

Source material: blood. Receptors originate from a boy aged 5-17 years in good health.

This clonotype was counted a few times. The J gene is TRBJ2-5, the V gene TRBV15; TRBD2 matches at 7 bases. The germline CDR1 and CDR2 sequences are LNHNV and YYDKDF (reference sequence). The CDR3 is made up of 14 amino acids. The V and J ends lost 1 base and 2 bases, in that order; junction bases with no gene match: 1. This CDR3 is CATSRGGGQETQYF. CDR3 in DNA: TGTGCCACCAGCAGAGGGGGGGGTCAAGAGACCCAGTACTTC. Supplemented by reference TRBV15 and TRBJ2-5, the full variable domain reads DAMVIQNPRYQVTQFGKPVTLSCSQTLNHNVMYWYQQKSSQAPKLLFHYYDKDFNNEADTPDNFQSRRPNTSFCFLDIRSPGLGDTAMYLCATSRGGGQETQYFGPGTRLLVL.

The V call is TRBV11-2, the J call TRBJ2-1, with D possibly matching TRBD2 (6 bases). The CDR3 has 16 amino acids. Germline V gene data show CDR1 as SGHAT and CDR2 as FQNNGV. V lost 5 bases and J lost 0, with 14 bases in between. CDR3 sequence (DNA): TGTGCCAGCAGCGGAAAAGGAGGGATCTCCTACAATGAGCAGTTCTTC. Amino acids: CASSGKGGISYNEQFF.

The V gene is TRBV7-2, the J gene TRBJ2-2; 7 bases line up with TRBD1. The germline CDR1 and CDR2 sequences are SGHTA and FQGNSA. The CDR3 runs 14 residues. With V trimmed by 5 bases and J by 5 bases, 5 bases remained unmatched. The CDR3 is CASSTRQGTGELFF. CDR3 nucleotides: TGTGCCAGCAGCACCCGACAGGGTACCGGGGAGCTGTTTTTT.

The genes are TRBV3-1 and TRBJ2-2; D tentatively reads TRBD1 or TRBD2 (5 bases each). This CDR3 is 15 amino acids long. Germline values: CDR1 LGHDT, CDR2 YNNKEL (reference sequence). V shed 7 bases and J shed 5 bases, with 17 bases lying between them. CDR3 in DNA: TGTGCCAGCACCCCCGTAGGCAGGGAGACCGGGGAGCTGTTTTTT. It encodes CASTPVGRETGELFF. Full variable domain (missing parts from reference TRBV3-1 and TRBJ2-2): DTAVSQTPKYLVTQMGNDKSIKCEQNLGHDTMYWYKQDSKKFLKIMFSYNNKELIINETVPNRFSPKSPDKAHLNLHINSLELGDSAVYFCASTPVGRETGELFFGEGSRLTVL.

This chain uses TRBV5-1 with TRBJ2-5; D is ambiguous. The closer fit of TRBJ2-1 to the DNA end suggests the J call may be wrong. CDR1 is SGHRS, CDR2 YFSETQ, per germline. The CDR3 runs 12 residues. The DNA for the CDR3 is TGCGCCAGCAGCAAACAGTGGAATGAGCAGTTCTTC. This sequence encodes CASSKQWNEQFF.

J is TRBJ2-1 and V is TRBV29-1; the D gene is possibly TRBD1 (6 bases). The DNA end is a closer match to TRBJ2-7, so the J assignment may be wrong. From germline, CDR1 is SQVTM and CDR2 ANQGSEA. The CDR3 length is 12 residues. CDR3 DNA: TGCAGCGTTGGGGGGCAGACGGGGGAGCAGTACTTC. Translating it yields CSVGGQTGEQYF.

The rearrangement joins TRBV19 to TRBJ2-1; D might be TRBD1 (6 bases). This CDR3 is built from 15 residues. V was shortened by 3 bases and J by 8 bases, with 17 bases between the two germline ends. The germline V gene has CDR1 LNHDA and CDR2 SQIVND (reference sequence). This CDR3 is CASSILGTPYDEQFF. In nucleotides, the CDR3 is TGTGCCAGTAGTATTTTGGGGACACCCTATGATGAGCAGTTCTTC.

The chain has TRBV5-1 and TRBJ2-5; 7 bases fit TRBD2. V was pared by 5 bases and J by 4 bases, with 14 bases of the junction left unmatched. Germline V gene sequence: CDR1 SGHRS, CDR2 YFSETQ. The CDR3 is 16 residues long. CDR3 DNA sequence: TGCGCCAGCAGAACCGGGACTATAGCGCTTCCAGAGACCCAGTACTTC. Translated, it gives CASRTGTIALPETQYF.

The V gene is TRBV13, the J gene TRBJ1-2; the D gene is possibly TRBD1 (5 bases). Germline loops: CDR1 PRHDT, CDR2 FYEKMQ (reference sequence). The CDR3 runs to 18 residues. V lost 0 bases and J 1 base, leaving 18 bases between the germline ends. CDR3 DNA sequence: TGTGCCAGCAGCTTAGGCCCAGGGTCCCGAATAAATAACTATGGCTACACCTTC. Its protein product is CASSLGPGSRINNYGYTF.

This clonotype was observed a few times. This chain uses TRBV6-5 with TRBJ2-5; D perhaps matches TRBD1 (5 bases). The J call is uncertain, as TRBJ2-1 better fits the DNA end. From germline, CDR1 is MNHEY and CDR2 SVGAGI. The CDR3 is 13 residues long. This CDR3 reads CASSHGQGSEQFF. The CDR3 DNA reads as TGTGCCAGCAGTCACGGGCAGGGATCTGAGCAGTTCTTC.

The chain is built from TRBV3-1 and TRBJ1-1; possible D gene TRBD1, 5 bases. Looked up from germline, CDR1 is LGHDT and CDR2 is YNNKEL (reference sequence). The V end was cut by 8 bases, the J end by 11 bases, with 18 bases between. This CDR3 contains 12 residues. The DNA of the CDR3 is TGTGCCAGCCCGCACCCGAGCCCAGGGGCTTTCTTT. The encoded protein is CASPHPSPGAFF. Looking up the rest from reference TRBV3-1 and TRBJ1-1 gives the full variable domain: DTAVSQTPKYLVTQMGNDKSIKCEQNLGHDTMYWYKQDSKKFLKIMFSYNNKELIINETVPNRFSPKSPDKAHLNLHINSLELGDSAVYFCASPHPSPGAFFGQGTRLTVV.

V gene TRBV6-6 combines with J gene TRBJ2-7, with 9 bases matching TRBD1. The CDR3 contains 15 residues. Germline-derived CDR1 and CDR2 are MNHNY and SVGAGI (reference sequence). After removal of 0 bases from V and 3 bases from J, the junction contained 3 bases not matched to a gene. The CDR3 is CASSYSGGQGYEQYF. Here the CDR3 DNA reads TGTGCCAGCAGTTACTCGGGGGGACAGGGCTACGAGCAGTACTTC.

This sequence joins TRBV19 and TRBJ1-6; D gene uncertain. The CDR3 loop spans 12 amino acids. Germline assignment: CDR1 LNHDA and CDR2 SQIVND (reference sequence). The V and J ends lost 3 bases and 9 bases respectively, with 6 bases between them. CDR3 protein: CASSMSRSPLHF. The DNA of the CDR3 is TGTGCCAGTAGTATGTCCCGTTCACCCCTCCACTTT.

The chain is built from TRBV11-1 and TRBJ2-5, with 7 bases fitting TRBD2. The end of the DNA aligns better with TRBJ2-1, so the J call may be wrong. The V gene's germline CDR1 is SGHAT and CDR2 FQDESV (reference sequence). The CDR3 consists of 21 residues. Here the CDR3 reads CASSPLRLPLVFGGVGNEQFF. CDR3 DNA: TGTGCCAGCAGCCCGCTCCGGTTGCCCCTGGTGTTTGGGGGGGTCGGCAATGAGCAGTTCTTC.

This clonotype was seen once. This rearrangement joins TRBV20-1 to TRBJ1-1; no clear D. The CDR3 is 13 residues long. CDR1 is DFQATT and CDR2 is SNEGSKA in the germline V gene (reference sequence). Trimming removed 6 bases at V and 0 bases at J, with 11 bases between. CDR3 DNA sequence: TGCAGTGCCCCGGTCACCTTGAACACTGAAGCTTTCTTT. It specifies CSAPVTLNTEAFF.

The genes are TRBV6-6 and TRBJ2-5, with D perhaps TRBD2 (5 bases). This CDR3 is 12 amino acids long. Trimming left V 2 bases short and J 5 bases short, with 6 bases between. Germline V gene lookup returns CDR1 MNHNY and CDR2 SVGAGI (reference sequence). CDR3 loop: CASSYVAETQYF. CDR3 DNA: TGTGCCAGCAGTTACGTAGCGGAGACCCAGTACTTC.

This sequence joins TRBV7-2 and TRBJ1-4; D not resolved. Trimming removed 3 bases from V and 2 bases from J, with 10 bases in between. Germline CDR1 and CDR2: SGHTA and FQGNSA. The CDR3 contains 15 residues. The CDR3 reads CASSLTAFTNEKLFF. The CDR3 region has the DNA TGTGCCAGCAGCTTGACGGCGTTCACTAATGAAAAACTGTTTTTT. Variable domain in full (rest from reference TRBV7-2 and TRBJ1-4): GAGVSQSPSNKVTEKGKDVELRCDPISGHTALYWYRQSLGQGLEFLIYFQGNSAPDKSGLPSDRFSAERTGGSVSTLTIQRTQQEDSAVYLCASSLTAFTNEKLFFGSGTQLSVL.

This clonotype was observed a handful of times. The rearrangement joins TRBV20-1 to TRBJ1-6, with 9 bases identical to TRBD1. The trim removed 1 base at V and 7 bases at J, leaving 5 bases unmatched. The CDR3 has 15 residues. Germline V gene data show CDR1 as DFQATT and CDR2 as SNEGSKA (reference sequence). CDR3 protein: CSARVPGQGNSPLHF. In nucleotides, the CDR3 is TGCAGTGCTAGAGTTCCGGGACAGGGCAATTCACCCCTCCACTTT.

This clonotype was observed a handful of times. The germline gene is not matched at one end of the junction; a read error may be the cause. The V and J genes are TRBV28 and TRBJ2-5, with TRBD1 matching over 9 bases. CDR1 and CDR2 (germline): MDHEN, SYDVKM. CDR3 length: 14 residues. CDR3 DNA sequence: TGTGCCAGCAGTCTACCTGACAGGGGGTGGGCCCAGTATTTC. Translated, it gives CASSLPDRGWAQYF.

The chain couples TRBV7-2 to TRBJ2-7, with D unresolved. Germline V gene lookup returns CDR1 SGHTA and CDR2 FQGNSA. V was pared by 2 bases and J by 8 bases, with 10 bases between. This CDR3 has 12 amino acids. CDR3 protein: CASSLSANQQYF. In nucleotides, the CDR3 is TGTGCCAGCAGCTTAAGCGCTAACCAGCAGTACTTC.

The V and J genes are TRBV10-3 and TRBJ1-1; TRBD1 agrees at 7 bases. Germline CDR1 and CDR2: ENHRY and SYGVKD. V gave up 2 bases and J gave up 4 bases; unmatched junction bases: 7. The CDR3 runs to 15 residues. The CDR3 DNA reads TGTGCCATCAGTGAGGGACAGGCCTGGAGCACTGAAGCTTTCTTT. Translating gives CAISEGQAWSTEAFF.

V is TRBV27 and J is TRBJ1-5; tentatively, D is TRBD1 (5 bases). Trimming left V 4 bases short and J 5 bases short, with 15 bases between. CDR3 length: 15 amino acids. CDR1 is MNHEY, CDR2 SMNVEV, per germline (reference sequence). The CDR3 DNA follows: TGTGCCAGCAGTTCCTCCGGGGCGGGTCATCAGCCCCAGCATTTT. This translates into CASSSSGAGHQPQHF.

This clonotype was seen only a few times. This chain joins TRBV28 and TRBJ2-2; D gene unclear. Germline CDR1 MDHEN, CDR2 SYDVKM. The CDR3 consists of 15 residues. Trimming shortened V by 5 bases and J by 4 bases, and 14 bases separated the two germline ends. The CDR3 bases are TGTGCCAGCAGTCCCCGAGGATCCCGCACCGGGGAGCTGTTTTTT. It specifies CASSPRGSRTGELFF.

This rearrangement joins TRBV7-2 to TRBJ2-5, with D perhaps matching TRBD1 (6 bases). Germline CDR1 and CDR2: SGHTA and FQGNSA. The CDR3 spans 15 residues. V shed 5 bases and J shed 5 bases, with 18 bases lying between them. CDR3 DNA: TGTGCCAGCAGCACACAGGGAAGGGACGCTGAGACCCAGTACTTC. Protein sequence: CASSTQGRDAETQYF.

In its sample, this clonotype was seen a few times. This sequence joins TRBV7-9 and TRBJ1-2; no reliable D call. The CDR3 sequence is 16 residues long. The ends were cut back, 2 bases at V and 0 bases at J, with 13 bases in the middle. Germline V CDR1 and CDR2: SEHNR, FQNEAQ (reference sequence). This CDR3 reads CASSLLGEEANYGYTF. The CDR3 nucleotides read TGTGCCAGCAGCTTACTCGGGGAGGAAGCTAACTATGGCTACACCTTC.

This chain links TRBV2 with TRBJ2-6, with 9 bases matching TRBD2. The J segment lost 3 bases and the V segment lost 2 bases, leaving 5 bases of the junction unmatched. The CDR3 is made up of 17 amino acids. Germline V CDR1 and CDR2: SNHLY, FYNNEI. CDR3 sequence reads: CASSELVAGVGANVLTF. The CDR3 coding sequence is TGTGCCAGCAGTGAACTCGTAGCGGGAGTTGGGGCCAACGTCCTGACTTTC.

J is TRBJ2-1 and V is TRBV4-1, with D possibly being TRBD2 (6 bases). Trimming pared 4 bases from V and 8 bases from J, leaving 18 bases between. There are 15 residues in the CDR3. Germline V lookup: CDR1 MGHRA, CDR2 YSYEKL. CDR3 residues: CASSLGGPYVYEQFF. The CDR3 DNA reads as TGCGCCAGCAGCCTGGGGGGACCCTACGTGTATGAGCAGTTCTTC.

This chain joins TRBV20-1 and TRBJ2-1, with TRBD2 matching over 9 bases. The J call may be wrong; the DNA end is better matched by TRBJ2-7. Germline CDR1 is DFQATT and CDR2 is SNEGSKA (reference sequence). The CDR3 has 15 amino acids. For the CDR3, the DNA is TGCAGTGCTAGAGATTTCCTAGCGGGATTTTACGAGCAGTACTTC. Translated, it gives CSARDFLAGFYEQYF.

The chain is built from TRBV6-5 and TRBJ1-5; 8 nucleotides line up with TRBD1. Germline V lookup: CDR1 MNHEY, CDR2 SVGAGI. Unmatched junction bases numbered 6, after V lost 5 bases and J lost 3 bases. This CDR3 has 15 amino acids. The CDR3 loop is CASSPGTGYNQPQHF. CDR3 coding DNA: TGTGCCAGCAGTCCAGGGACAGGCTACAATCAGCCCCAGCATTTT.

This sequence joins TRBV6-5 and TRBJ2-2, with 7 bases fitting TRBD2. The CDR3 length is 15 residues. V was pared by 6 bases and J by 0 bases, with 4 bases of the junction left unmatched. The germline V gene has CDR1 MNHEY and CDR2 SVGAGI. CDR3 sequence: CASSKGGANTGELFF. The DNA for the CDR3 is TGTGCCAGCAGCAAGGGAGGGGCGAACACCGGGGAGCTGTTTTTT.

This clonotype was seen only a few times. The chain uses TRBV6-5 and TRBJ1-6; tentative D call: TRBD1 (5 bases). This CDR3 has 14 residues. Trimming left V 9 bases short and J 5 bases short, with 14 bases between. Germline V gene lookup returns CDR1 MNHEY and CDR2 SVGAGI. The CDR3 coding sequence is TGTGCCAGTAGAATACGGGGCCATAATTCACCCCTCCACTTT. Its translation: CASRIRGHNSPLHF.